This record looks at one TCR beta chain sequence and its context. Original methodology: The assay estimated nucleated cells by amplifying reference gene primers. Assay: immunoSEQ multiplex PCR; the TCRdb copy retains only in-frame clones and omits some. That table furnishes V, J and clone size, whereas the DNA furnished D and trimming. The sample includes roughly 250,000 clones, approximately 90% of them seen just once. These data originate in a study of blood T cell repertoires in COVID-19. For the study at large: COVID-19 samples, acute and convalescent, were from the United States, Italy and Spain.

CDR1 and CDR2 from the germline V gene are SGHRS and YFSETQ. This CDR3 spans 17 amino acids. Trimming at V came to 1 base and at J to 4 bases, leaving 13 bases not matched to a gene. Participants came from fewer than 25 US areas, aged about 18 to 89 years. Those designated as exposed participants met a COVID-19 case within 2 weeks before study entry. The sample consisted of PBMCs or T cells enriched from blood (not recorded which). The sequence was obtained from a man between 50 and 59 years old who had been exposed to COVID-19. This rearrangement joins TRBV5-1 to TRBJ2-7, with TRBD2 matching over 8 bases. The CDR3 sequence is CASSLRGAGGVVYEQYF. In DNA form, the CDR3 reads TGCGCCAGCAGCTTGAGGGGTGCGGGGGGCGTAGTTTACGAGCAGTACTTC.